The clone carrying this T cell receptor (beta chain) was seen a single time. This record belongs to a study of shared clonotypes between healthy human individuals. Libraries were prepared by immunoSEQ multiplex PCR; TCRdb keeps only in-frame clonotypes and omits some of them. The sample gives approximately 500,000 clones, about four fifths of which show up once; roughly 13% is in the top ten. This CDR3 spans 15 amino acids. Germline lookup yields CDR1 SGHRS and CDR2 YFSETQ. V gave up 0 bases and J gave up 4 bases; unmatched junction bases: 4. Everyone who donated was a Caucasian adult who lived in Nashville, Tennessee.

The rearrangement joins TRBV5-1 to TRBJ2-1; 7 positions match TRBD2. Sample: PBMCs. This sequence was found in a woman aged 40-49 years in good health. Some clones in this sample may be carry-over from other donors' samples. As DNA, the CDR3 is TGCGCCAGCAGCTTGGCGGTTAGCGGGTACAATGAGCAGTTCTTC. Amino acid sequence: CASSLAVSGYNEQFF.